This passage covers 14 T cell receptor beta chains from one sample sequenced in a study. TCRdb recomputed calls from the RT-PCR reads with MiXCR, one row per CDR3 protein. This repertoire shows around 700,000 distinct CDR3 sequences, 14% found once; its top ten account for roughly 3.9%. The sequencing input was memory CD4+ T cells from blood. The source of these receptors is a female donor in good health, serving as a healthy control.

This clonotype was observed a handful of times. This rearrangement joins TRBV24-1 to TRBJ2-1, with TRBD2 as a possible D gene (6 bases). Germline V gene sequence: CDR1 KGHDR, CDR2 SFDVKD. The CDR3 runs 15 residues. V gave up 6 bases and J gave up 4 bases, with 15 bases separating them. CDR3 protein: CATSSSGDNYNEQFF. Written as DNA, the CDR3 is TGTGCCACCAGTAGTAGCGGCGACAATTACAATGAGCAGTTCTTC.

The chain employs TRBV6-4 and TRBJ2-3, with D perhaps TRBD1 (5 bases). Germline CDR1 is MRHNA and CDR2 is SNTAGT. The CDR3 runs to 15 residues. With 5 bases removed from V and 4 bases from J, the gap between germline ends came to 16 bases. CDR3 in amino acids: CASSRDSMVADTQYF. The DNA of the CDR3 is TGTGCCAGCAGTCGCGACAGTATGGTCGCAGATACGCAGTATTTT.

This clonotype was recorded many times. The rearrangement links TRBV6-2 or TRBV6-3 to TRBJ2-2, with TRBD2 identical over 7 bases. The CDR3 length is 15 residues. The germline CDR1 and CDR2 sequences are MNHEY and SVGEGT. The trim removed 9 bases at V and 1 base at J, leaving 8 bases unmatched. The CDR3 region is CASTRTSRNTGELFF. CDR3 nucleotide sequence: TGTGCCAGTACAAGGACTAGTCGGAACACCGGGGAGCTGTTTTTT.

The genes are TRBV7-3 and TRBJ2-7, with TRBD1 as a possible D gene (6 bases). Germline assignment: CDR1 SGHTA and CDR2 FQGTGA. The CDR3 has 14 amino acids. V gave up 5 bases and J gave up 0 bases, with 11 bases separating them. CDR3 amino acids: CASSPSTGSYEQYF. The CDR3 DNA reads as TGTGCCAGCAGCCCTTCGACAGGCTCCTACGAGCAGTACTTC.

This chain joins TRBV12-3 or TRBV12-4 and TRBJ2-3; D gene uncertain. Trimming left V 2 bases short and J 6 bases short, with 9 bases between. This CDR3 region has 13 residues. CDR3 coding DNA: TGTGCCAGCAGTTTAATGGCTACCGATACGCAGTATTTT. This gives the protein CASSLMATDTQYF.

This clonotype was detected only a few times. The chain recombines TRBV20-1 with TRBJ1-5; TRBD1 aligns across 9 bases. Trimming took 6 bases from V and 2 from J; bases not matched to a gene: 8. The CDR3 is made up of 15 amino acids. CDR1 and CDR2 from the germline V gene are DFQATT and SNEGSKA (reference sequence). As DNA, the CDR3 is TGCAGTGCCCGGACAGGGGAAAGGGGCAATCAGCCCCAGCATTTT. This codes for CSARTGERGNQPQHF.

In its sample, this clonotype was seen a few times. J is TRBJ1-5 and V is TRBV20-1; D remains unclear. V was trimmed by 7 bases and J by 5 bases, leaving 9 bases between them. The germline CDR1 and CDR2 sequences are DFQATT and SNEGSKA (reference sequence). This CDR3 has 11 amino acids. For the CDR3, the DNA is TGCAGTGTACGGGGAGATCAGCCCCAGCATTTT. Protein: CSVRGDQPQHF.

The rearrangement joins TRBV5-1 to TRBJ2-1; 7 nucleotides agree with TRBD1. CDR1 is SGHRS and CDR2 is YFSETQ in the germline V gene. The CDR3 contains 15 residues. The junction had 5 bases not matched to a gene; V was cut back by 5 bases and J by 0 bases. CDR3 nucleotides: TGCGCCAGCAGTGTTAGGGACAGCTCCTACAATGAGCAGTTCTTC. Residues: CASSVRDSSYNEQFF.

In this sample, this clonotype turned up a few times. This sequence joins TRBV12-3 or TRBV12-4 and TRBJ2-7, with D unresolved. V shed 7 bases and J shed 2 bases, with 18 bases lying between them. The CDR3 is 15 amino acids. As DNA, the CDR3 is TGTGCCAGCACCCGAGATGGTAGCAGAGCCTACGAGCAGTACTTC. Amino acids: CASTRDGSRAYEQYF.

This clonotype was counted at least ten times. The CDR3: CASSRSGSADTQYF. The CDR3 DNA follows: TGCGCCAGCAGCCGTAGCGGGAGTGCAGATACGCAGTATTTT. The chain links TRBV4-1 to TRBJ2-3; TRBD2 matches at 9 bases. V lost 4 bases to trimming and J lost 4 bases; unmatched junction nucleotides: 3. Germline-derived CDR1 and CDR2 are MGHRA and YSYEKL. The CDR3 runs to 14 residues.

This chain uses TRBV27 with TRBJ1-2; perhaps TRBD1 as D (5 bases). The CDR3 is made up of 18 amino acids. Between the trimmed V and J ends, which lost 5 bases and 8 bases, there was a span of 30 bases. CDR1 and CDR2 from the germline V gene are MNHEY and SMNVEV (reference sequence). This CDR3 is CASSPVPGLIGPVGGYTF. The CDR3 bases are TGTGCCAGCAGTCCTGTCCCGGGACTTATCGGGCCTGTTGGGGGCTACACCTTC.

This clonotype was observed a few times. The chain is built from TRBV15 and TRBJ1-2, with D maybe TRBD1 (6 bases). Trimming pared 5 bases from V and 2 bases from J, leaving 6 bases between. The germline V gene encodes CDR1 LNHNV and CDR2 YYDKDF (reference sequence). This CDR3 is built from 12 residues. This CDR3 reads CATSQGNYGYTF. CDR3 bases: TGTGCCACCAGCCAGGGGAACTATGGCTACACCTTC.

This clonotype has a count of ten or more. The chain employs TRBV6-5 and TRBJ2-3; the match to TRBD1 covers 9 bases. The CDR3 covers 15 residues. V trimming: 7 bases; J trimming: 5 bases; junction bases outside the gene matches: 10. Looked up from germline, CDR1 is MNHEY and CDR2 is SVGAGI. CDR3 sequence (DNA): TGTGCCAGCACCAGGACAGGGGCAAGTAGAGATACGCAGTATTTT. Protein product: CASTRTGASRDTQYF.

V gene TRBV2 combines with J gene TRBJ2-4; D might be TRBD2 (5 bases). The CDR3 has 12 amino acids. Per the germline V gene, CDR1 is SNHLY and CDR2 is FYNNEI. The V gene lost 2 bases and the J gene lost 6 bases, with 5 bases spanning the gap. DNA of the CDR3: TGTGCCAGCAGTGAAACTAGAAACATTCAGTACTTC. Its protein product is CASSETRNIQYF. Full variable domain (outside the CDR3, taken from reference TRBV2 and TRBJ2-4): EPEVTQTPSHQVTQMGQEVILRCVPISNHLYFYWYRQILGQKVEFLVSFYNNEISEKSEIFDDQFSVERPDGSNFTLKIRSTKLEDSAMYFCASSETRNIQYFGAGTRLSVL.